This section outlines one T cell receptor (beta chain) sequence together with its context. Its antigen is not identified. The data belong to a study of long-term antiretroviral therapy in people with HIV. Study results and limitations: HIV repertoires spanned tighter CDR3 length ranges than controls did. Nothing was known about ART adherence, viral resistance or changes in therapy. Relative to transplant donor controls, diversity remained lower despite increasing after ART.

J lost 5 bases, V lost 2 bases, and 2 bases had no gene match. The V gene's germline CDR1 is SGDLS and CDR2 YYNGEE. The CDR3 has 14 amino acids. Assay version v3.0 of immunoSEQ was used, and it was run at survey level. The assay was immunoSEQ multiplex PCR, and TCRdb's table has in-frame clones only and misses some. The sample records about 50,000 clones, about 81% being singletons. The starting material was unsorted PBMCs, obtained 0.8 years after starting antiretroviral therapy. The clonotype comes from a woman aged 18-29 years with HIV. This chain joins TRBV9 and TRBJ2-1; TRBD2 aligns across 9 bases. CDR3 protein: CASSVGLANNEQFF. Here the CDR3 DNA reads TGTGCCAGCAGCGTCGGACTAGCGAACAATGAGCAGTTCTTC.